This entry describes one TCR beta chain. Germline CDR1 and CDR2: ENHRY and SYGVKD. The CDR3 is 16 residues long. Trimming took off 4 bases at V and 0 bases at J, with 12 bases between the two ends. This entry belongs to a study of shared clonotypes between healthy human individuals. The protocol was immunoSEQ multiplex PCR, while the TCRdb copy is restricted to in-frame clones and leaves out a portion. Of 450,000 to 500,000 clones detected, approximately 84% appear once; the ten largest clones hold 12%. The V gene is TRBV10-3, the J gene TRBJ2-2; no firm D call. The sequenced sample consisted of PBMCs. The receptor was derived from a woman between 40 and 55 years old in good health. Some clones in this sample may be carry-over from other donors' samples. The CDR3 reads CAISVSRDTNTGELFF. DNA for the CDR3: TGTGCCATCAGTGTCTCTAGAGACACGAACACCGGGGAGCTGTTTTTT.